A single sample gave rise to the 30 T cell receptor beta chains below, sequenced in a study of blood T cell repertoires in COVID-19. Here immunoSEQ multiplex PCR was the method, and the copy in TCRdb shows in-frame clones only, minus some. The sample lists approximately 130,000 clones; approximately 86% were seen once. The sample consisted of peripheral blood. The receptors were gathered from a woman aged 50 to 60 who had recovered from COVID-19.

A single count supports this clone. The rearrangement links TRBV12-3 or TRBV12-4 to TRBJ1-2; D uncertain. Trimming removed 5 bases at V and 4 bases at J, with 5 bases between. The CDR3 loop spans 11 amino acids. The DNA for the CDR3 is TGTGCCAGCAGTGGGCTCTATGGCTACACCTTC. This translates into CASSGLYGYTF.

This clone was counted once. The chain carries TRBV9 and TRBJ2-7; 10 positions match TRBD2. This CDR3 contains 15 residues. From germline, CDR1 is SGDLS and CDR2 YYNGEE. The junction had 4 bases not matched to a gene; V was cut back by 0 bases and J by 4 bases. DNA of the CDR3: TGTGCCAGCAGCGTAGCGTCTAGCGGGGGTTACGAGCAGTACTTC. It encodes CASSVASSGGYEQYF. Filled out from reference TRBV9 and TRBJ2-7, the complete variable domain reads DSGVTQTPKHLITATGQRVTLRCSPRSGDLSVYWYQQSLDQGLQFLIQYYNGEERAKGNILERFSAQQFPDLHSELNLSSLELGDSALYFCASSVASSGGYEQYFGPGTRLTVT.

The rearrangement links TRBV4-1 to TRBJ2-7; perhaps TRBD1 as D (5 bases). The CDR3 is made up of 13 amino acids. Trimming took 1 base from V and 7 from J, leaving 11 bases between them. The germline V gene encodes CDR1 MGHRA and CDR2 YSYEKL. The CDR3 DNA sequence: TGCGCCAGCAGCCAAGTTGGGGCCGGGGAGCAGTACTTC. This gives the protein CASSQVGAGEQYF.

This CDR3 reads CASGVITGVTEAFF. CDR3 bases: TGTGCCAGCGGGGTTATTACAGGAGTTACTGAAGCTTTCTTT. J is TRBJ1-1 and V is TRBV2, with D possibly matching TRBD1 (5 bases). Per germline, CDR1 SNHLY and CDR2 FYNNEI. Trimming left V 8 bases short and J 5 bases short, with 18 bases between. The CDR3 is made up of 14 amino acids.

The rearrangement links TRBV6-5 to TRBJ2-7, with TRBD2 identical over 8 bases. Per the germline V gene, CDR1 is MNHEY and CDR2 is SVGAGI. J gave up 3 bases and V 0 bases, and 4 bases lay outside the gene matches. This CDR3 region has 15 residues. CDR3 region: CASSYSREGRYEQYF. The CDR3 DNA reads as TGTGCCAGCAGTTACTCCCGGGAGGGCCGCTACGAGCAGTACTTC.

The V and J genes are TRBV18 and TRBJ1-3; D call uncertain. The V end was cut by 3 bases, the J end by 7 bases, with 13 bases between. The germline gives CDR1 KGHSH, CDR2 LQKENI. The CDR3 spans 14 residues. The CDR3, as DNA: TGTGCCAGCTCACCGCGAGAGGGCGGGAACACCATATATTTT. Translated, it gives CASSPREGGNTIYF. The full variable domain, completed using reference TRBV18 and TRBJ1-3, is NAGVMQNPRHLVRRRGQEARLRCSPMKGHSHVYWYRQLPEEGLKFMVYLQKENIIDESGMPKERFSAEFPKEGPSILRIQQVVRGDSAAYFCASSPREGGNTIYFGEGSWLTVV.

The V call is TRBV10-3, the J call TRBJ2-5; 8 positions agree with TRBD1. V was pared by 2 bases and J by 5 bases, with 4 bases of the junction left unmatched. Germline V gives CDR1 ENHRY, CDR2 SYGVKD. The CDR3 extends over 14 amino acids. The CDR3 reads CAISEARGLETQYF. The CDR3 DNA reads TGTGCCATCAGTGAGGCCAGGGGGCTGGAGACCCAGTACTTC.

CDR3 amino acids: CASSLRGRDVSHQADTQYF. The CDR3 nucleotides are TGTGCCAGCAGCTTAAGAGGGAGGGACGTTTCACATCAAGCAGATACGCAGTATTTT. The J gene is TRBJ2-3, the V gene TRBV7-3, with 7 bases lining up with TRBD2. The germline CDR1 and CDR2 sequences are SGHTA and FQGTGA. The junction had 17 bases not matched to a gene; V was cut back by 1 base and J by 4 bases. This CDR3 is 19 amino acids long.

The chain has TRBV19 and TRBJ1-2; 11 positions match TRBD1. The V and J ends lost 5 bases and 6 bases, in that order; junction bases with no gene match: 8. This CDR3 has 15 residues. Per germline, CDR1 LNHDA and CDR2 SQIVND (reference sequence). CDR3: CASSAGTGGDNGYTF. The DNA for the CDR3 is TGTGCCAGTAGTGCGGGGACAGGGGGAGATAATGGCTACACCTTC.

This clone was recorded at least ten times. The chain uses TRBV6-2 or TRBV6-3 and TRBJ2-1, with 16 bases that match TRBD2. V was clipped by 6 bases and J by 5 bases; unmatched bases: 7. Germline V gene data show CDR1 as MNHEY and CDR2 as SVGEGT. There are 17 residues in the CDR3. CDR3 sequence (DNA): TGTGCCAGCAGCTCCGGGACTAGCGGGAGGGCCAACAATGAGCAGTTCTTC. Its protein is CASSSGTSGRANNEQFF.

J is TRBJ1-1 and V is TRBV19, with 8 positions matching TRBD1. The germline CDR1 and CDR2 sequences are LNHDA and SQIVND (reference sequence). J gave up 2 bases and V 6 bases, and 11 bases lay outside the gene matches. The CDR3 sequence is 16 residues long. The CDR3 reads CASSYRDRSRNTEAFF. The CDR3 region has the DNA TGTGCCAGTAGCTATCGGGACAGGAGTCGAAACACTGAAGCTTTCTTT.

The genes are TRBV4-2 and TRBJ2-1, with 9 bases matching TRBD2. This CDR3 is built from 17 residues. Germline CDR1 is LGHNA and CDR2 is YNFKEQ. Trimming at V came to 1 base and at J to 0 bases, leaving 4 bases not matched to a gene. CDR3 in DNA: TGTGCCAGCAGCCAAGGGACTAGCGCAAGCTCCTACAATGAGCAGTTCTTC. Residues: CASSQGTSASSYNEQFF.

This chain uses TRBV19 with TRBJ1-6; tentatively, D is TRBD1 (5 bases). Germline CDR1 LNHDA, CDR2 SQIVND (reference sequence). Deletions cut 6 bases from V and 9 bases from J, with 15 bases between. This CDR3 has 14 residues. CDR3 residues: CASSPGRVGSPLHF. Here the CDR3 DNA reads TGTGCCAGTAGCCCGGGCAGGGTGGGTTCACCCCTCCACTTT.

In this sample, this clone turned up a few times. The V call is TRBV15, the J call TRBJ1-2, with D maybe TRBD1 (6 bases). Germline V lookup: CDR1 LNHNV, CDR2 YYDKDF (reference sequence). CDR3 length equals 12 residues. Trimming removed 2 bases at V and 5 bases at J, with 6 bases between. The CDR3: CATSRRGYGYTF. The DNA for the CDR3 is TGTGCCACCAGCAGAAGGGGGTATGGCTACACCTTC.

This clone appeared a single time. CDR3 DNA: TGTGCCAGCTCGGGACAGAAGCAGTACTTC. It specifies CASSGQKQYF. The J gene is TRBJ2-7, the V gene TRBV14; 7 nucleotides agree with TRBD1. The length of the CDR3 is 10 residues. The J segment lost 8 bases and the V segment lost 8 bases, leaving 3 bases of the junction unmatched. Germline-derived CDR1 and CDR2 are SGHDN and FVKESK.

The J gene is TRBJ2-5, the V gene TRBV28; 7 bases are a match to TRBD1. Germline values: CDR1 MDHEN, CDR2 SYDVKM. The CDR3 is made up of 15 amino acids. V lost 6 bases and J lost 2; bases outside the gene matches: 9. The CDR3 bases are TGTGCCAGCAGCCACCCCGACAGGGAACAAGAGACCCAGTACTTC. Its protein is CASSHPDREQETQYF.

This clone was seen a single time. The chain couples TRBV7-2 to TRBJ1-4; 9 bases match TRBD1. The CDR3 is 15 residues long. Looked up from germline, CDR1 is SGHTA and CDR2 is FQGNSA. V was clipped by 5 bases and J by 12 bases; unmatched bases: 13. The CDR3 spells CASSTPTGGVGELFF. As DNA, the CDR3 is TGTGCCAGCAGCACCCCTACAGGGGGCGTGGGTGAACTGTTTTTT.

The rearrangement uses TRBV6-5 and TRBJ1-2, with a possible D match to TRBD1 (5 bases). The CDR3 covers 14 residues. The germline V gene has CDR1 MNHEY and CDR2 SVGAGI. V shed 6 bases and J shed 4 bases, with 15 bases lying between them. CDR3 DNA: TGTGCCAGCAGCCCAACTCAGGGTTCCTATGGCTACACCTTC. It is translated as CASSPTQGSYGYTF.

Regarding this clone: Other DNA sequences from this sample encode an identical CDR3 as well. CDR3 amino acids: CASSPGQGEKLFF. The CDR3, as DNA: TGTGCCAGCTCCCCGGGACAGGGGGAAAAACTGTTTTTT. The gene calls are TRBV18 and TRBJ1-4, with 10 bases lining up with TRBD1. The ends lost 6 bases at V and 8 bases at J; junction bases unmatched: 3. CDR1 and CDR2 (germline): KGHSH, LQKENI. The CDR3 is made up of 13 amino acids. Variable domain in full (rest from reference TRBV18 and TRBJ1-4): NAGVMQNPRHLVRRRGQEARLRCSPMKGHSHVYWYRQLPEEGLKFMVYLQKENIIDESGMPKERFSAEFPKEGPSILRIQQVVRGDSAAYFCASSPGQGEKLFFGSGTQLSVL.

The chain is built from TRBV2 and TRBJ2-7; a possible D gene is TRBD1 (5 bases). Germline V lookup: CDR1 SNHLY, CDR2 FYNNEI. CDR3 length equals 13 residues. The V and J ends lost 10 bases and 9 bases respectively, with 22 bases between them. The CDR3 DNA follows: TGTGCCACCCAGACAGAATACGCTTGGGTGCAGTACTTC. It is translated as CATQTEYAWVQYF.

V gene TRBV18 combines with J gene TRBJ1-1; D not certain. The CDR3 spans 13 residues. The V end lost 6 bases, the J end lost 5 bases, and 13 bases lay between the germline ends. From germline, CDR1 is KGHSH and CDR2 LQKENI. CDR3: CASSLEIRTEAFF. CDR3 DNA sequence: TGTGCCAGCTCGTTAGAGATTCGGACTGAAGCTTTCTTT.

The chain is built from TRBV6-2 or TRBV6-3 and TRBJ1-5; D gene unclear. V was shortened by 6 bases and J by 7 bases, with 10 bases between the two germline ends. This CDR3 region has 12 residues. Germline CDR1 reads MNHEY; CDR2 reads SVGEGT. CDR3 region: CASSPNLQPQHF. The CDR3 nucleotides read TGTGCCAGCAGCCCGAACTTGCAGCCCCAGCATTTT.

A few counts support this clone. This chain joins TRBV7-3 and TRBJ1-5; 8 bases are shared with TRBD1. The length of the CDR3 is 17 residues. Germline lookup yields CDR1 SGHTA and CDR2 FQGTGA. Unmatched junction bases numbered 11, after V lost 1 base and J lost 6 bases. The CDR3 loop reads CASSLILPGGDSQPQHF. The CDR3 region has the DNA TGTGCCAGCAGCTTAATCCTACCAGGGGGCGATAGTCAGCCCCAGCATTTT.

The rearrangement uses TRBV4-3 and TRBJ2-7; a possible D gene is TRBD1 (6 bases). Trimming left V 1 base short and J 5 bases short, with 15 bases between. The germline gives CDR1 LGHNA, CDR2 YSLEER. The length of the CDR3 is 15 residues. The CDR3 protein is CASSQVYGTPNEQYF. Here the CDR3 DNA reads TGCGCCAGCAGCCAAGTTTACGGGACACCAAACGAGCAGTACTTC.

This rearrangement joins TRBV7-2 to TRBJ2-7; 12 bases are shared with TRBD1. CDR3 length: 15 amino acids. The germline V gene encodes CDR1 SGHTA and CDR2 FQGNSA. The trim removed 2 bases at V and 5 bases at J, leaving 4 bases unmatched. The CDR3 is CASSLTGTGGHEQYF. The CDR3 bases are TGTGCCAGCAGCTTAACGGGGACAGGGGGCCACGAGCAGTACTTC. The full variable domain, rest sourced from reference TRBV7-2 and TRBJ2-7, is GAGVSQSPSNKVTEKGKDVELRCDPISGHTALYWYRQSLGQGLEFLIYFQGNSAPDKSGLPSDRFSAERTGGSVSTLTIQRTQQEDSAVYLCASSLTGTGGHEQYFGPGTRLTVT.

The CDR3 region has the DNA TGTGCCAGCAGTTACAACTCCCGACGCGGGGAGACCCAGTACTTC. Translated, it gives CASSYNSRRGETQYF. This rearrangement joins TRBV6-2 or TRBV6-3 to TRBJ2-5; TRBD2 might be the D (5 bases). From germline, CDR1 is MNHEY and CDR2 SVGEGT. V lost 2 bases to trimming and J lost 5 bases, with 15 bases between them. This CDR3 has 15 amino acids.

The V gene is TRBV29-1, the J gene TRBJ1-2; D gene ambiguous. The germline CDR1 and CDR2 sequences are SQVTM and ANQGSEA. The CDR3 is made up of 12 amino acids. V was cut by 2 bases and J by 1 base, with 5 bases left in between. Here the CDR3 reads CSVEWSNYGYTF. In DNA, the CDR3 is TGCAGCGTTGAATGGAGTAACTATGGCTACACCTTC.

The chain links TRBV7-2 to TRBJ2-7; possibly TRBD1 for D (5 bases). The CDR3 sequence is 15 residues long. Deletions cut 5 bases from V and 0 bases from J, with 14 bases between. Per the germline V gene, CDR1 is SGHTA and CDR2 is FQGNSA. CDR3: CASSLGHPSSYEQYF. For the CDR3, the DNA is TGTGCCAGCAGCCTTGGACACCCGAGCTCCTACGAGCAGTACTTC.

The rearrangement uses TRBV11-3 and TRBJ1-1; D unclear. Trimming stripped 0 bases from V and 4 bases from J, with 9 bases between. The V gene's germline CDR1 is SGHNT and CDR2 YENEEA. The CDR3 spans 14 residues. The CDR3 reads CASSLEGSGTEAFF. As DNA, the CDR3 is TGTGCCAGCAGCTTAGAAGGGAGTGGCACTGAAGCTTTCTTT.

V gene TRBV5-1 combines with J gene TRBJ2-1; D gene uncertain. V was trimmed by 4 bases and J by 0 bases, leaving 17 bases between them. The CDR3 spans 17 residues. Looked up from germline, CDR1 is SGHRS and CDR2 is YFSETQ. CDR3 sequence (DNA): TGCGCCAGCAGCCTCCGCGGTGGTACAAGCTCCTACAATGAGCAGTTCTTC. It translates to CASSLRGGTSSYNEQFF. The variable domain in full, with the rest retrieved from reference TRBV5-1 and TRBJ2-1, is KAGVTQTPRYLIKTRGQQVTLSCSPISGHRSVSWYQQTPGQGLQFLFEYFSETQRNKGNFPGRFSGRQFSNSRSEMNVSTLELGDSALYLCASSLRGGTSSYNEQFFGPGTRLTVL.